This passage covers 12 T cell receptor beta chains from one sample sequenced in a study of blood T cell repertoires in COVID-19. Assay used: immunoSEQ multiplex PCR; TCRdb lists only in-frame clones, some missing. Here the sample spans 150,000 to 200,000 clones, 75% to 85% being singletons. The sample consisted of PBMCs or T cells enriched from blood (not recorded which). The receptors were sampled from a woman aged 55-75 years who had recovered from COVID-19.

The chain is built from TRBV23-1 and TRBJ1-3; no clear D. TRBV23-1 is annotated as an ORF whose role is uncertain. V lost 5 bases, J lost 0 bases, and 14 bases lay in between. CDR3 length: 16 residues. The CDR3: CASSSAPGDSGNTIYF. The CDR3 DNA sequence: TGCGCCAGCAGTTCGGCCCCCGGAGACTCTGGAAACACCATATATTTT.

The CDR3 DNA is TGTGCCAGCAGTTCCACCGGGACAGCCCGCTATGGCTACACCTTC. This sequence encodes CASSSTGTARYGYTF. The genes are TRBV27 and TRBJ1-2, with TRBD1 matching over 7 bases. The ends lost 4 bases at V and 4 bases at J; junction bases unmatched: 9. Germline V CDR1 and CDR2: MNHEY, SMNVEV (reference sequence). The CDR3 covers 15 residues.

This chain uses TRBV4-2 with TRBJ1-1, with D hard to call. The V gene lost 2 bases and the J gene lost 1 base, with 14 bases spanning the gap. Germline lookup yields CDR1 LGHNA and CDR2 YNFKEQ. The CDR3 consists of 16 residues. CDR3 bases: TGTGCCAGCAGCCAAACCCCCTTTGCGTCGAACACTGAAGCTTTCTTT. Residues: CASSQTPFASNTEAFF.

The chain recombines TRBV5-5 with TRBJ1-1; 8 bases match TRBD1. The germline V gene encodes CDR1 SGHKS and CDR2 YYEKEE (reference sequence). The CDR3 totals 15 residues. V shed 0 bases and J 11 bases; nucleotides not matched to a gene: 12. CDR3 nucleotide sequence: TGTGCCAGCAGCTTGGGTGTTTTCGGACAGGGATCGGCTTTCTTT. The encoded protein is CASSLGVFGQGSAFF. The full variable domain, with the rest looked up from reference TRBV5-5 and TRBJ1-1, is DAGVTQSPTHLIKTRGQQVTLRCSPISGHKSVSWYQQVLGQGPQFIFQYYEKEERGRGNFPDRFSARQFPNYSSELNVNALLLGDSALYLCASSLGVFGQGSAFFGQGTRLTVV.

The rearrangement joins TRBV5-6 to TRBJ1-2, with a weak D call TRBD1 (5 bases). The CDR3 sequence is 15 residues long. The V and J ends lost 10 bases and 4 bases respectively, with 23 bases between them. Looked up from germline, CDR1 is SGHDT and CDR2 is YYEEEE. The chain's CDR3 is CADIMIGGNSYGYTF. In nucleotides, the CDR3 is TGTGCCGACATTATGATCGGGGGGAACTCCTATGGCTACACCTTC.

This clone was seen a few times. The chain couples TRBV11-2 to TRBJ1-1; 8 nucleotides align to TRBD1. The CDR3 is made up of 12 amino acids. Germline loops: CDR1 SGHAT, CDR2 FQNNGV. J was trimmed by 12 bases and V by 3 bases; bases with no gene match: 6. The CDR3 loop reads CASSFQGAVSFF. Written as DNA, the CDR3 is TGTGCCAGCAGCTTTCAGGGGGCGGTGTCTTTCTTT. Full variable domain (outside the CDR3, taken from reference TRBV11-2 and TRBJ1-1): EAGVAQSPRYKIIEKRQSVAFWCNPISGHATLYWYQQILGQGPKLLIQFQNNGVVDDSQLPKDRFSAERLKGVDSTLKIQPAKLEDSAVYLCASSFQGAVSFFGQGTRLTVV.

The chain recombines TRBV27 with TRBJ2-7; 12 bases map to TRBD2. With V trimmed by 5 bases and J by 5 bases, 7 bases remained unmatched. Germline V gene sequence: CDR1 MNHEY, CDR2 SMNVEV (reference sequence). This CDR3 is 15 amino acids long. Here the CDR3 reads CASSLAGGRVDEQYF. CDR3 coding DNA: TGTGCCAGCAGTCTAGCGGGGGGGAGGGTCGACGAGCAGTACTTC.

The chain couples TRBV12-3 or TRBV12-4 to TRBJ1-1; D unclear. The CDR3 runs 11 residues. Trimming took off 10 bases at V and 0 bases at J, with 6 bases between the two ends. As DNA, the CDR3 is TGTGCCACCAAGCTGAACACTGAAGCTTTCTTT. It yields the protein CATKLNTEAFF.

The chain recombines TRBV3-1 (or the pseudogene TRBV3-2) with TRBJ2-3; perhaps TRBD2 as D (7 bases). Germline CDR1 and CDR2: LGHDT and YNNKEL (reference sequence). The CDR3 loop spans 15 amino acids. With 3 bases removed from V and 3 bases from J, the gap between germline ends came to 13 bases. As DNA, the CDR3 is TGTGCCAGCAGCCATGGGGGGGGCGGGACAGATACGCAGTATTTT. Its protein is CASSHGGGGTDTQYF.

V is TRBV5-1 and J is TRBJ2-5; D is possibly TRBD1 (7 bases). Between the trimmed V and J ends, which lost 4 bases and 4 bases, there was a span of 35 bases. The germline gives CDR1 SGHRS, CDR2 YFSETQ. This CDR3 is 21 amino acids long. In DNA form, the CDR3 reads TGCGCCAGCAGCCAAAGCAAAGATCGAACCGTGTCGGAGGGGGCCCGAGAGACCCAGTACTTC. Translated: CASSQSKDRTVSEGARETQYF.

The V gene is TRBV11-2, the J gene TRBJ2-4; D is perhaps TRBD1 (6 bases). The germline V gene has CDR1 SGHAT and CDR2 FQNNGV. The CDR3 covers 16 residues. V lost 5 bases and J 1 base, leaving 15 bases between the germline ends. The CDR3 region has the DNA TGTGCCAGCAGCGTGCCCTCCGACAGGGCCAAAAACATTCAGTACTTC. Its protein is CASSVPSDRAKNIQYF.

This chain connects TRBV7-9 to TRBJ2-5; possible D gene TRBD1, 5 bases. The CDR3 is 14 residues long. CDR1 and CDR2 (germline): SEHNR, FQNEAQ (reference sequence). The V end was cut by 1 base, the J end by 2 bases, with 8 bases between. The CDR3: CASSLGPGQETQYF. The CDR3 DNA sequence: TGTGCCAGCAGCTTAGGTCCAGGGCAAGAGACCCAGTACTTC.